This T cell receptor beta chain emerged from a study of glioma-infiltrating T cells after dendritic cell vaccination. Study overall: At biweekly intervals, patients got three intradermal dendritic cell vaccine injections. Study outcomes and limitations: Only a small number of patients had complete blood and tumor samples.

With 2 bases removed from V and 5 bases from J, the gap between germline ends came to 13 bases. CDR3 size: 14 residues. Germline CDR1 MGHDK, CDR2 SYGVNS. The time point is: after dendritic cell vaccination, including at tumor progression/relapse. Patients had residual fresh-frozen tumor tissue and more than two years of survival data. Before vaccination, two weeks after the third vaccination, and at progression, PBMC were collected. Of note for this clone: What it binds is unknown.

The table came from immunoSEQ multiplex PCR; TCRdb's copy has only in-frame clones and leaves some out. Here the sample spans under 130,000 clones, around 90% being singletons. The V and J genes are TRBV25-1 and TRBJ2-7; TRBD1 might be the D (6 bases). The specimen was blood, collected after dendritic cell vaccination. The receptor was isolated from a human donor with glioblastoma. CDR3 in DNA: TGTGCCAGCAGTGAAGCAGGGGCTCAGGACGAGCAGTACTTC. Translation: CASSEAGAQDEQYF.